This passage covers 13 T cell receptor beta chains from one sample sequenced in a study of tumor-infiltrating lymphocytes in primary liver carcinoma. Co-extracting RNA and DNA was done with roughly 17-34 mg of unsorted bulk tissue as input. Researchers generated TCR beta cDNA from around 0.55 ug of total RNA, relying on a constant-region primer. Modified slightly, ARM-PCR produced TCR beta libraries over three nested multiplex PCR rounds. Investigators reported that the first two PCR rounds, at 10 cycles each, used TRBV1-TRBV30 forward primers with a C-beta reverse primer. One entry per CDR3 protein, called by TCRdb with MiXCR from the multiplex PCR reads. Here the sample spans approximately 120,000 distinct CDR3 sequences, 64% being singletons. The sequenced sample consisted of liver tumor tissue from sampling region 3. The subset here: tumor region T3, left-lateral pole. The receptors derive from a woman aged 55-70 years with primary liver carcinoma and hepatitis B virus infection.

About this clonotype itself: This may be a read error: a much more frequent sequence differs by one nucleotide. This chain connects TRBV12-3 or TRBV12-4 to TRBJ2-2; no definite D call. The CDR3 contains 16 residues. Between the trimmed V and J ends, which lost 6 bases and 1 base, there was a span of 15 bases. CDR3: CASSANSRRNTGELFF. The CDR3 DNA reads as TGTGCCAGCAGCGCAAACAGTAGAAGGAACACCGGGGAGCTGTTTTTT.

CDR3 in amino acids: CASSRYRDGYGYTF. CDR3 coding DNA: TGTGCCAGCAGCCGATACCGGGACGGCTATGGCTACACCTTC. This chain uses TRBV7-9 with TRBJ1-2, with D tentatively TRBD1 (5 bases). CDR1 SEHNR and CDR2 FQNEAQ come from the germline V gene (reference sequence). V was shortened by 5 bases and J by 4 bases, with 14 bases between the two germline ends. CDR3 length equals 14 residues. Using reference TRBV7-9 and TRBJ1-2 for the parts outside the CDR3, the full variable domain is DTGVSQNPRHKITKRGQNVTFRCDPISEHNRLYWYRQTLGQGPEFLTYFQNEAQLEKSRLLSDRFSAERPKGSFSTLEIQRTEQGDSAMYLCASSRYRDGYGYTFGSGTRLTVV.

This clonotype was counted ten times or more. CDR3 coding DNA: TGCGCCAGCAGCCCTGAGGGTTCGGGGAATGGCTACACCTTC. Translation: CASSPEGSGNGYTF. The chain carries TRBV4-1 and TRBJ1-2; D remains ambiguous. The germline gives CDR1 MGHRA, CDR2 YSYEKL. The CDR3 runs to 14 residues. V lost 4 bases and J 6 bases, leaving 15 bases between the germline ends.

The chain couples TRBV11-3 to TRBJ2-2; D not certain. Germline V gene data show CDR1 as SGHNT and CDR2 as YENEEA. V dropped 9 bases and J dropped 1 base, with 9 bases sitting between them. This CDR3 has 13 amino acids. The CDR3 DNA is TGTGCCAGGAACCATAAGAACACCGGGGAGCTGTTTTTT. It codes for CARNHKNTGELFF.

About this clonotype itself: A junction end diverges from the germline sequence, so it may reflect a read error. This chain connects TRBV11-3 to TRBJ2-2; 8 bases match TRBD2. CDR3 size: 14 residues. The V gene's germline CDR1 is SGHNT and CDR2 YENEEA. CDR3 sequence reads: CANGAGGPTGELFF. CDR3 DNA sequence: TGTGCCAACGGTGCGGGGGGACCGACCGGGGAGCTATTTTTT.

The rearrangement uses TRBV12-3 or TRBV12-4 and TRBJ1-1, with no clear D. Trimming left V 10 bases short and J 5 bases short, with 17 bases between. The CDR3 consists of 13 residues. CDR3 protein: CANVVRAGTEAFF. The DNA of the CDR3 is TGTGCCAACGTTGTGAGGGCGGGAACTGAAGCTTTCTTT.

This clonotype was counted many times. The chain has TRBV10-3 and TRBJ1-1; no definite D call. CDR1 is ENHRY, CDR2 SYGVKD, per germline. Trimming left V 7 bases short and J 1 base short, with 10 bases between. The CDR3 contains 13 residues. The CDR3 nucleotides are TGTGCCATCATCGGCCGTGAGAACACTGAAGCTTTCTTT. Its translation: CAIIGRENTEAFF.

About this clonotype itself: In this CDR3 the conserved last residue, phenylalanine or tryptophan, is missing, so a read error is likely. This chain uses TRBV11-2 with TRBJ2-2; TRBD2 aligns across 7 bases. V was pared by 7 bases and J by 9 bases, with 5 bases of the junction left unmatched. The germline V gene has CDR1 SGHAT and CDR2 FQNNGV. This CDR3 has 12 amino acids. The CDR3 DNA is TGTGCCAGCACGCGGGGGACCTGGGAGCTGTTTATT. Translation gives CASTRGTWELFI.

The chain couples TRBV11-1 to TRBJ1-1; tentative D call: TRBD1 (5 bases). CDR3 length equals 15 residues. Germline V gene data show CDR1 as SGHAT and CDR2 as FQDESV (reference sequence). The CDR3 region has the DNA TGTGAAAGCAGCTTTTTTGGGGCAGCGTACACTGAAGCTTTCTTT. Translating gives CESSFFGAAYTEAFF.

The chain employs TRBV12-3 or TRBV12-4 and TRBJ2-5; 8 bases map to TRBD2. This CDR3 has 13 amino acids. CDR3 DNA: TGTGCTAGCGGGAAGCTAGCGCTAGAGACCCAGTACTTC. Its translation is CASGKLALETQYF.

The sample holds many counts of this clonotype. The chain employs TRBV12-3 or TRBV12-4 and TRBJ1-5; weak D call: TRBD1 (5 bases). The CDR3 spans 15 residues. Trimming took 2 bases from V and 6 from J, leaving 14 bases between them. CDR3 coding DNA: TGTGCCAGCAGTTTACGGGCAGGGAGGGGTCAGCCCCAGCATTTT. Its protein is CASSLRAGRGQPQHF.

As for this clonotype: The junction and the germline gene differ at one end; a read error may be behind it. The V and J genes are TRBV29-1 and TRBJ2-5; 7 bases map to TRBD1. Germline V gene sequence: CDR1 SQVTM, CDR2 ANQGSEA. The CDR3 is 15 residues long. The CDR3 nucleotides are TGCAGCGTTGAAGATCCGACAGGGTCCATTGAGACCCAGTACTTT. This codes for CSVEDPTGSIETQYF.

Turning to this clonotype: Since a much larger clone is just one base distant, this may be a read error. The CDR3 region has the DNA TGTGTCAGCGTTGGAGCGTGGACCACAGATACGCAGTATTTT. This translates into CVSVGAWTTDTQYF. The V gene is TRBV2, the J gene TRBJ2-3; D gene ambiguous. Germline V lookup: CDR1 SNHLY, CDR2 FYNNEI. This CDR3 has 14 residues.